One sample yielded the 27 T cell receptor beta chains listed below, sequenced in a study of beta chain features in type 1 diabetes. The whole isolated RNA underwent reverse transcription, so sequencing captured expressed TCRB transcripts. Clones were read by immunoSEQ multiplex PCR, and TCRdb kept only the in-frame ones, dropping some. The sample carries approximately 470,000 clones, around 30% recorded once. Sample: naive CD4+ T cells from blood. The source is a man in his late teens or twenties in good health.

This clone was detected a few times. The J gene is TRBJ2-3, the V gene TRBV9, with 9 positions matching TRBD1. From germline, CDR1 is SGDLS and CDR2 YYNGEE. The trim removed 3 bases at V and 6 bases at J, leaving 5 bases unmatched. There are 14 residues in the CDR3. This CDR3 is CASSADRGEDTQYF. Written as DNA, the CDR3 is TGTGCCAGCAGCGCGGACAGGGGAGAGGATACGCAGTATTTT.

The sample holds a few counts of this clone. The rearrangement uses TRBV30 and TRBJ2-7; D may correspond to TRBD1 or TRBD2 (5 bases each). This CDR3 has 12 amino acids. V was pared by 3 bases and J by 6 bases, with 12 bases between. Looked up from germline, CDR1 is GTSNPN and CDR2 is SVGIG (reference sequence). DNA for the CDR3: TGTGCCTGGAGCGGGACGGGAACCGAGCAGTACTTC. Its protein is CAWSGTGTEQYF.

This clone has only one observation. The chain has TRBV5-4 and TRBJ2-7; unclear D gene. Germline V lookup: CDR1 SGHNT, CDR2 YYREEE (reference sequence). The CDR3 runs 15 residues. Deletions cut 0 bases from V and 1 base from J, with 11 bases between. CDR3 DNA sequence: TGTGCCAGCAGCTTGGACAGCGTAGTTTCCTACGAGCAGTACTTC. It specifies CASSLDSVVSYEQYF. The full variable domain, completed using reference TRBV5-4 and TRBJ2-7, is ETGVTQSPTHLIKTRGQQVTLRCSSQSGHNTVSWYQQALGQGPQFIFQYYREEENGRGNFPPRFSGLQFPNYSSELNVNALELDDSALYLCASSLDSVVSYEQYFGPGTRLTVT.

This clone was seen only a few times. The same CDR3 arises from other DNA sequences in this sample as well. V gene TRBV30 combines with J gene TRBJ1-1; D not certain. This CDR3 region has 11 residues. Trimming removed 0 bases at V and 8 bases at J, with 7 bases between. Germline V lookup: CDR1 GTSNPN, CDR2 SVGIG (reference sequence). The CDR3 spells CAWSVPVEAFF. CDR3 in DNA: TGTGCCTGGAGTGTACCGGTCGAAGCTTTCTTT.

The chain recombines TRBV19 with TRBJ1-2; a weak D match, TRBD1 (6 bases). V lost 4 bases to trimming and J lost 4 bases, with 13 bases between them. Looked up from germline, CDR1 is LNHDA and CDR2 is SQIVND (reference sequence). This CDR3 is built from 14 residues. This CDR3 reads CASSTDRTSYGYTF. The CDR3 DNA follows: TGTGCCAGTAGTACCGACAGGACGTCCTATGGCTACACCTTC. The full variable domain, its missing parts supplied by reference TRBV19 and TRBJ1-2, is DGGITQSPKYLFRKEGQNVTLSCEQNLNHDAMYWYRQDPGQGLRLIYYSQIVNDFQKGDIAEGYSVSREKKESFPLTVTSAQKNPTAFYLCASSTDRTSYGYTFGSGTRLTVV.

This chain's CDR3 is CASSAGTSGNYNEQFF. CDR3 DNA sequence: TGTGCCAGCAGCGCCGGGACTAGCGGCAACTACAATGAGCAGTTCTTC. This chain links TRBV7-9 with TRBJ2-1; TRBD2 matches at 11 bases. Trimming removed 5 bases from V and 3 bases from J; junction bases left unmatched: 6. CDR1 is SEHNR, CDR2 FQNEAQ, per germline (reference sequence). The CDR3 covers 16 residues.

The chain is built from TRBV7-9 and TRBJ2-3; D may correspond to TRBD1 or TRBD2 (5 bases each). The CDR3 sequence is 12 residues long. V gave up 8 bases and J gave up 2 bases, with 8 bases separating them. Germline loops: CDR1 SEHNR, CDR2 FQNEAQ (reference sequence). As DNA, the CDR3 is TGTGCCAGCGGGGGTTTCACAGATACGCAGTATTTT. The encoded protein is CASGGFTDTQYF.

The genes are TRBV4-3 and TRBJ2-1, with D perhaps matching TRBD2 (5 bases). The CDR3 is 14 residues long. V shed 0 bases and J shed 10 bases, with 13 bases lying between them. Germline values: CDR1 LGHNA, CDR2 YSLEER. CDR3 bases: TGCGCCAGCAGCCAAGATTCTTCTCGCGGGGAGCAGTTCTTC. Amino acid sequence: CASSQDSSRGEQFF.

This clone showed up just a few times. This chain joins TRBV30 and TRBJ2-7, with 8 bases lining up with TRBD1. Looked up from germline, CDR1 is GTSNPN and CDR2 is SVGIG (reference sequence). CDR3 size: 18 residues. The junction had 22 bases not matched to a gene; V was cut back by 0 bases and J by 9 bases. The CDR3 reads CAWSVDRVEHPPDIGQYF. DNA of the CDR3: TGTGCCTGGAGTGTGGACAGGGTAGAACATCCTCCCGACATCGGGCAGTACTTC.

In its sample, this clone was seen a few times. The chain links TRBV6-5 to TRBJ1-1, with D maybe TRBD1 (6 bases). V was shortened by 9 bases and J by 1 base, with 12 bases between the two germline ends. Germline values: CDR1 MNHEY, CDR2 SVGAGI. The CDR3 is 13 amino acids. CDR3 coding DNA: TGTGCCAGTTCGTGGGGACAGAACACTGAAGCTTTCTTT. Its protein product is CASSWGQNTEAFF.

This clone has just a few counts. The chain combines TRBV30 with TRBJ2-7; 8 bases map to TRBD1. Germline lookup yields CDR1 GTSNPN and CDR2 SVGIG (reference sequence). J lost 2 bases, V lost 4 bases, and 4 bases had no gene match. This CDR3 contains 13 residues. The CDR3 coding sequence is TGTGCCTGGACGGTACAGGGGGCCTACGAGCAGTACTTC. Translating gives CAWTVQGAYEQYF.

The CDR3 loop reads CASSLEGDGPQHF. The CDR3 nucleotides are TGTGCCAGCAGCTTAGAAGGGGATGGGCCCCAGCATTTT. The rearrangement links TRBV7-9 to TRBJ1-5; maybe TRBD1 (5 bases). The length of the CDR3 is 13 residues. Germline CDR1 SEHNR, CDR2 FQNEAQ (reference sequence). The V and J ends lost 1 base and 9 bases respectively, with 10 bases between them.

This clone has a handful of counts. The chain employs TRBV11-2 and TRBJ2-7; D gene unclear. Germline CDR1 and CDR2: SGHAT and FQNNGV. There are 12 residues in the CDR3. V lost 6 bases to trimming and J lost 3 bases, with 9 bases between them. For the CDR3, the DNA is TGTGCCAGCAGACAGAACGTCTACGAGCAGTACTTC. Translating it yields CASRQNVYEQYF.

This clone turned up a few times. This chain uses TRBV29-1 with TRBJ2-7; D unclear. Trimming pared 6 bases from V and 2 bases from J, leaving 17 bases between. There are 14 residues in the CDR3. CDR1 and CDR2 from the germline V gene are SQVTM and ANQGSEA. This chain's CDR3 is CSVATLLGTYEQYF. As DNA, the CDR3 is TGCAGCGTCGCGACACTTCTAGGAACCTACGAGCAGTACTTC.

The rearrangement joins TRBV5-1 to TRBJ2-7; D not resolved. The germline V and J ends were trimmed by 4 bases and 3 bases, with 14 bases remaining between them. The germline V gene encodes CDR1 SGHRS and CDR2 YFSETQ. CDR3 length: 14 amino acids. The CDR3 bases are TGCGCCAGCAGCCCGGAAGGTGGGTTCTACGAGCAGTACTTC. Translating it yields CASSPEGGFYEQYF. Using reference TRBV5-1 and TRBJ2-7 for the parts outside the CDR3, the full variable domain is KAGVTQTPRYLIKTRGQQVTLSCSPISGHRSVSWYQQTPGQGLQFLFEYFSETQRNKGNFPGRFSGRQFSNSRSEMNVSTLELGDSALYLCASSPEGGFYEQYFGPGTRLTVT.

In this sample, this clone turned up a few times. This chain joins TRBV7-9 and TRBJ2-7; the D is unclear. V was shortened by 5 bases and J by 3 bases, with 11 bases between the two germline ends. Germline loops: CDR1 SEHNR, CDR2 FQNEAQ (reference sequence). The CDR3 extends over 13 amino acids. CDR3 protein: CASSIRTDYEQYF. In DNA form, the CDR3 reads TGTGCCAGCAGCATAAGGACGGACTACGAGCAGTACTTC.

This clone has only a few counts. The V gene is TRBV29-1, the J gene TRBJ2-1; 8 bases agree with TRBD2. Germline CDR1 SQVTM, CDR2 ANQGSEA. Trimming at V came to 8 bases and at J to 4 bases, leaving 16 bases not matched to a gene. CDR3 size: 16 residues. This CDR3 reads CSTWGAGGSRYNEQFF. Here the CDR3 DNA reads TGCAGCACCTGGGGGGCGGGAGGATCGCGGTACAATGAGCAGTTCTTC.

This clone was counted between two and nine times. This chain joins TRBV4-3 and TRBJ2-3, with D possibly TRBD2 on 5 matching bases. The V gene's germline CDR1 is LGHNA and CDR2 YSLEER. Trimming removed 1 base from V and 6 bases from J, with 8 bases in between. This CDR3 comprises 13 residues. In DNA, the CDR3 is TGCGCCAGCAGCCAAGCGGGCGGGGATACGCAGTATTTT. This gives the protein CASSQAGGDTQYF.

This clone was detected only a few times. The chain combines TRBV6-5 with TRBJ2-5; maybe TRBD1 (5 bases). This CDR3 contains 12 residues. CDR1 and CDR2 from the germline V gene are MNHEY and SVGAGI. V shed 8 bases and J shed 4 bases, with 11 bases lying between them. In DNA form, the CDR3 reads TGTGCCAGCGGGGCCGGGCGAGAGACCCAGTACTTC. Protein sequence: CASGAGRETQYF.

The rearrangement joins TRBV4-2 to TRBJ2-7; 8 nucleotides align to TRBD1. With 4 bases clipped from V and 6 bases from J, the junction kept 8 bases outside the gene matches. The germline V gene has CDR1 LGHNA and CDR2 YNFKEQ. The CDR3 has 14 amino acids. CDR3 in DNA: TGTGCCAGCAGCCTCAAGGACAGGGCTGGCGAGCAGTACTTC. This sequence encodes CASSLKDRAGEQYF.

This clone was detected only once. The V and J genes are TRBV4-1 and TRBJ2-7; D may match TRBD1 or TRBD2 (5 bases each). Germline CDR1 and CDR2: MGHRA and YSYEKL. The CDR3 extends over 13 amino acids. V was shortened by 4 bases and J by 4 bases, with 11 bases between the two germline ends. The CDR3, as DNA: TGCGCCAGCAGCCCCAGAGAGGGGTACGAGCAGTACTTC. It encodes CASSPREGYEQYF.

This clone was seen more than once but under ten times. The sample holds other DNA sequences that translate to the same CDR3. The chain employs TRBV18 and TRBJ2-3; 7 bases match TRBD2. The CDR3 runs to 15 residues. CDR1 and CDR2 from the germline V gene are KGHSH and LQKENI. After removal of 3 bases from V and 0 bases from J, the junction contained 3 bases not matched to a gene. As DNA, the CDR3 is TGTGCCAGCTCACCGCCGGGACTAAGCACAGATACGCAGTATTTT. It specifies CASSPPGLSTDTQYF.

This clone appeared a few times. The rearrangement links TRBV7-2 to TRBJ2-4; no definite D call. Trimming left V 2 bases short and J 0 bases short, with 8 bases between. The germline V gene encodes CDR1 SGHTA and CDR2 FQGNSA. The CDR3 length is 15 residues. As DNA, the CDR3 is TGTGCCAGCAGCTTATTGGTGGGAGCCAAAAACATTCAGTACTTC. Translated: CASSLLVGAKNIQYF. The full variable domain, rest sourced from reference TRBV7-2 and TRBJ2-4, is GAGVSQSPSNKVTEKGKDVELRCDPISGHTALYWYRQSLGQGLEFLIYFQGNSAPDKSGLPSDRFSAERTGGSVSTLTIQRTQQEDSAVYLCASSLLVGAKNIQYFGAGTRLSVL.

This clone appeared a few times. The V gene is TRBV25-1, the J gene TRBJ1-5, with D unclear. V lost 1 base and J lost 2, with 9 bases in between. The germline V gene has CDR1 MGHDK and CDR2 SYGVNS. This CDR3 has 15 residues. In nucleotides, the CDR3 is TGTGCCAGCAGTGAATCGGGCTCGGGCAATCAGCCCCAGCATTTT. Its translation: CASSESGSGNQPQHF.

The sample holds a few counts of this clone. The chain has TRBV30 and TRBJ2-7; D is perhaps TRBD1 (6 bases). The CDR3 has 13 residues. With 0 bases removed from V and 4 bases from J, the gap between germline ends came to 10 bases. Germline V gene lookup returns CDR1 GTSNPN and CDR2 SVGIG (reference sequence). The CDR3, as DNA: TGTGCCTGGAGTGTATTACAGGGATACGAGCAGTACTTC. It translates to CAWSVLQGYEQYF.

A word on this clone: Distinct nucleotide sequences in the sample also encode this CDR3. The V and J genes are TRBV9 and TRBJ2-3; unclear D gene. The CDR3 consists of 13 residues. The V end was cut by 0 bases, the J end by 1 base, with 3 bases between. Germline CDR1 is SGDLS and CDR2 is YYNGEE. CDR3 residues: CASSVGGTDTQYF. Written as DNA, the CDR3 is TGTGCCAGCAGCGTAGGGGGCACAGATACGCAGTATTTT.

The chain couples TRBV28 to TRBJ2-6; possibly TRBD2 for D (6 bases). This CDR3 spans 14 amino acids. Germline CDR1 and CDR2: MDHEN and SYDVKM. V lost 6 bases and J lost 3, with 9 bases in between. CDR3 nucleotides: TGTGCCAGCAGAAGGGACTTTGGGGCCAACGTCCTGACTTTC. Translating it yields CASRRDFGANVLTF.